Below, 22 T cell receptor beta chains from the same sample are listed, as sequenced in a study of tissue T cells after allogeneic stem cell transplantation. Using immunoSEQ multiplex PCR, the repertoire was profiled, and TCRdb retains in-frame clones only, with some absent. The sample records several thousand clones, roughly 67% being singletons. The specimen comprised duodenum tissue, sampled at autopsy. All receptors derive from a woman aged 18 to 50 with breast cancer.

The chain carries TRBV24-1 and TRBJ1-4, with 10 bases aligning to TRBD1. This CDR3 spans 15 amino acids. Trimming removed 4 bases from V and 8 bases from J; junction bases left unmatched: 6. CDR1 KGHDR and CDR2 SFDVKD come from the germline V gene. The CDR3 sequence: CATSESGQGTEKLFF. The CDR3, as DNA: TGTGCCACCAGTGAATCGGGACAGGGGACGGAAAAACTGTTTTTT.

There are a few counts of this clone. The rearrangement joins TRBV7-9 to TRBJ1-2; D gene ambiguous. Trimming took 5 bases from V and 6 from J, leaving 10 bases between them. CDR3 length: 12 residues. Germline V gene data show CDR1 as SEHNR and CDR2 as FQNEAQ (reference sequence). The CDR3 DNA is TGTGCCAGCAGCCCCATTGTGGATGGCTACACCTTC. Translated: CASSPIVDGYTF.

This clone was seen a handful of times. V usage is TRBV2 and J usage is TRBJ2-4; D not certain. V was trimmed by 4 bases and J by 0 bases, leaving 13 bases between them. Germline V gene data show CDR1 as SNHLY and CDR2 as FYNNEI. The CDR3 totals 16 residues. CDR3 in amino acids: CASSVRYLLAKNIQYF. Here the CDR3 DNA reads TGTGCCAGCAGTGTACGGTACCTCTTAGCCAAAAACATTCAGTACTTC.

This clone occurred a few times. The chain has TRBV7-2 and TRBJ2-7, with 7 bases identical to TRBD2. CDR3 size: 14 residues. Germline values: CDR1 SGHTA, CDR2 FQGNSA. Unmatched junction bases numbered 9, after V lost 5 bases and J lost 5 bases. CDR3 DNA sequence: TGTGCCAGCAGCCCCTCTAGCGGTCCTCACGAGCAGTACTTC. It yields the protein CASSPSSGPHEQYF.

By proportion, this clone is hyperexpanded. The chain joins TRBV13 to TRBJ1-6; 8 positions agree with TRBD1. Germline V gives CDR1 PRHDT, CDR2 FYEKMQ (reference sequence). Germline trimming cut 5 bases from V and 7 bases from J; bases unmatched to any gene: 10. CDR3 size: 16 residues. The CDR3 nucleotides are TGTGCCAGCAGCCCCACTGGCAGACAGGGGAATTCACCCCTCCACTTT. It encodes CASSPTGRQGNSPLHF. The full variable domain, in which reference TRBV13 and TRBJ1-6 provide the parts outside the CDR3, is AAGVIQSPRHLIKEKRETATLKCYPIPRHDTVYWYQQGPGQDPQFLISFYEKMQSDKGSIPDRFSAQQFSDYHSELNMSSLELGDSALYFCASSPTGRQGNSPLHFGNGTRLTVT.

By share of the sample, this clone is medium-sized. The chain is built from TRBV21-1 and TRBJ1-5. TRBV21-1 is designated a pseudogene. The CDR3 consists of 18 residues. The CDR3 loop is CASTDTAGRGRANQPQHF. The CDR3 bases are TGTGCCAGCACCGACACCGCAGGGCGGGGGAGGGCCAATCAGCCCCAGCATTTT.

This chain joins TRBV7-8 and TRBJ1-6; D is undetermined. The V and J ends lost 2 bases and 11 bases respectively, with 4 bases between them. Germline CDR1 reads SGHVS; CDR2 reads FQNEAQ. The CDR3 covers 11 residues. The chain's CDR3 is CASSLWPPLHF. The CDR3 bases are TGTGCCAGCAGCTTATGGCCACCCCTCCACTTT.

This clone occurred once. Written as DNA, the CDR3 is TGTGCCATCAGTGAGTCTTTGGGGAAGGTGTCCTACGAGCAGTACTTC. This encodes CAISESLGKVSYEQYF. The chain recombines TRBV10-3 with TRBJ2-7, with unresolved D. CDR1 is ENHRY, CDR2 SYGVKD, per germline. Trimming pared 0 bases from V and 1 base from J, leaving 13 bases between. The CDR3 length is 16 residues.

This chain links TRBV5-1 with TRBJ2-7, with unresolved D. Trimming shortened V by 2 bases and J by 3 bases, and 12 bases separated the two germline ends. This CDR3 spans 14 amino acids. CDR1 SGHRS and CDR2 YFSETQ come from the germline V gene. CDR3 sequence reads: CASSLATFGYEQYF. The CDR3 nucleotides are TGCGCCAGCAGCTTAGCGACATTCGGCTACGAGCAGTACTTC.

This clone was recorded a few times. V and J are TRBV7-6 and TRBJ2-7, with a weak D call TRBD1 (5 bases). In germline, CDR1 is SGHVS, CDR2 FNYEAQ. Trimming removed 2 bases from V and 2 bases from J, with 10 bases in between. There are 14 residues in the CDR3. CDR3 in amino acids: CASSLFKGAYEQYF. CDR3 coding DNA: TGTGCCAGCAGCTTATTTAAAGGGGCCTACGAGCAGTACTTC.

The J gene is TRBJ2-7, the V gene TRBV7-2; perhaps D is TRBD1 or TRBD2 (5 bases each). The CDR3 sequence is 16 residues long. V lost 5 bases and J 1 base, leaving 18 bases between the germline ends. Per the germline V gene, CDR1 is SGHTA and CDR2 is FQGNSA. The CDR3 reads CASSPQWGRGSYEQYF. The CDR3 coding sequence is TGTGCCAGCAGCCCTCAGTGGGGGAGAGGGTCCTACGAGCAGTACTTC. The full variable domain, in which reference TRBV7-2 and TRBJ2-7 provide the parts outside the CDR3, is GAGVSQSPSNKVTEKGKDVELRCDPISGHTALYWYRQSLGQGLEFLIYFQGNSAPDKSGLPSDRFSAERTGGSVSTLTIQRTQQEDSAVYLCASSPQWGRGSYEQYFGPGTRLTVT.

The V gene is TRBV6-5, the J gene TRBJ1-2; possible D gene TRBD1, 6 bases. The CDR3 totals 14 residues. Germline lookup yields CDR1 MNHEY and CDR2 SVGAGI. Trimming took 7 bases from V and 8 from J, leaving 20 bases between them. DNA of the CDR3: TGTGCCAGCACTCCATCAGGGGTTCTAGGCGGCTACACCTTC. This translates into CASTPSGVLGGYTF.

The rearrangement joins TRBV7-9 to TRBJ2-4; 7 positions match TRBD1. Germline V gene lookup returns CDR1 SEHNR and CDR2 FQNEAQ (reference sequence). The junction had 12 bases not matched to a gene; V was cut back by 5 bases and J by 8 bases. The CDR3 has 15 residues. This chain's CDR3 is CASSPPRQGLDIQYF. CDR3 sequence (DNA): TGTGCCAGCAGCCCCCCCAGACAGGGATTGGACATTCAGTACTTC.

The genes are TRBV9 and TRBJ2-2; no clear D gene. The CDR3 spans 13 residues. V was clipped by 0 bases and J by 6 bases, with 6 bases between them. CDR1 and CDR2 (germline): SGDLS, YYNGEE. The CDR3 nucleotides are TGTGCCAGCAGCGTAGCGGTCTCCGGGGAGCTGTTTTTT. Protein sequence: CASSVAVSGELFF. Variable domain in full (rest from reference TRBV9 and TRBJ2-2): DSGVTQTPKHLITATGQRVTLRCSPRSGDLSVYWYQQSLDQGLQFLIQYYNGEERAKGNILERFSAQQFPDLHSELNLSSLELGDSALYFCASSVAVSGELFFGEGSRLTVL.

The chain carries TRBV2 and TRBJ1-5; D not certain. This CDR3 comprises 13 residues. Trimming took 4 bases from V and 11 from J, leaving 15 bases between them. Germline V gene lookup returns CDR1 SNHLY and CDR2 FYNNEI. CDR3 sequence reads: CASSADRSSTQHF. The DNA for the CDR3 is TGTGCCAGCAGTGCTGACCGGTCGTCGACCCAGCATTTT.

This chain's CDR3 is CASSPRLAGGPEMEQYF. In DNA form, the CDR3 reads TGTGCCAGCAGTCCCCGGCTAGCGGGAGGTCCCGAGATGGAGCAGTACTTC. The chain recombines TRBV27 with TRBJ2-7; the match to TRBD2 covers 11 bases. The germline V gene has CDR1 MNHEY and CDR2 SMNVEV (reference sequence). The CDR3 sequence is 17 residues long. The V and J ends lost 5 bases and 7 bases, in that order; junction bases with no gene match: 16.

DNA for the CDR3: TGCGCCAGCAGCCAAGTTCTAGCGGGGACCAATGAGCAGTTCTTC. Amino acids: CASSQVLAGTNEQFF. This chain connects TRBV4-1 to TRBJ2-1; 9 nucleotides agree with TRBD2. V dropped 1 base and J dropped 6; count of bases not matched to a gene: 4. This CDR3 is 15 amino acids long. CDR1 is MGHRA, CDR2 YSYEKL, per germline.

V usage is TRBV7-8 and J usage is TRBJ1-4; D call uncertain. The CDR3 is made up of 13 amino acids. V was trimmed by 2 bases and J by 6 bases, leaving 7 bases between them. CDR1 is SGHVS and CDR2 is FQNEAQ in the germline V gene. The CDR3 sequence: CASSLNQDEKLFF. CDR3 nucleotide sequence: TGTGCCAGCAGCTTAAACCAGGATGAAAAACTGTTTTTT.

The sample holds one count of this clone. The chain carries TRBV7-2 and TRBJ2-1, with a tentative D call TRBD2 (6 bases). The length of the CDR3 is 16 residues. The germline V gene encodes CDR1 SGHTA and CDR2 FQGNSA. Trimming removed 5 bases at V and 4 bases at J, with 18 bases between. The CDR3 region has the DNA TGTGCCAGCAGCCCCCCTTCTAGCGTCCTATACAATGAGCAGTTCTTC. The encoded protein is CASSPPSSVLYNEQFF.

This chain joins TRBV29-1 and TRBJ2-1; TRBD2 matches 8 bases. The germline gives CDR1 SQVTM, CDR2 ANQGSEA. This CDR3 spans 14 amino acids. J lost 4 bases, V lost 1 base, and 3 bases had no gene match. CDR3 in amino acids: CSVEVGGRYNEQFF. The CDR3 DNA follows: TGCAGCGTTGAAGTTGGCGGGAGGTACAATGAGCAGTTCTTC.

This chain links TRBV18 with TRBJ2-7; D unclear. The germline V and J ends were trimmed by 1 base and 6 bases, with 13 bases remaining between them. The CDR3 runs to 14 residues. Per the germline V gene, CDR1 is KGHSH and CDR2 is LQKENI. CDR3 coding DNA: TGTGCCAGCTCACCACAGGGATATTTCGGCGAGCAGTACTTC. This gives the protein CASSPQGYFGEQYF.

The CDR3: CASSQRTGRNEKLFF. In DNA form, the CDR3 reads TGTGCCAGCAGCCAAAGGACAGGTAGAAATGAAAAACTGTTTTTT. The chain employs TRBV7-2 and TRBJ1-4, with TRBD1 matching 7 bases. The CDR3 spans 15 residues. The V segment lost 5 bases and the J segment 5 bases; nucleotides outside the gene matches: 8. Germline CDR1 is SGHTA and CDR2 is FQGNSA.